This TCR beta chain was sequenced during a study of blood T cell repertoires in COVID-19. The table came from immunoSEQ multiplex PCR; TCRdb's copy has only in-frame clones and leaves some out. Here the sample spans roughly 290,000 clones, 80% to 90% being singletons. Germline CDR1 and CDR2: SGHRS and YFSETQ. With V trimmed by 0 bases and J by 6 bases, 3 bases remained unmatched. The CDR3 is 15 residues long. Sequenced input: peripheral blood. The chain carries TRBV5-1 and TRBJ2-3; 11 positions agree with TRBD2. The sequence came from a young man with acute or convalescent COVID-19. CDR3 sequence (DNA): TGCGCCAGCAGCTTGGGCACTAGCGGGAGTGATACGCAGTATTTT. This gives the protein CASSLGTSGSDTQYF. Using reference TRBV5-1 and TRBJ2-3 for the parts outside the CDR3, the full variable domain is KAGVTQTPRYLIKTRGQQVTLSCSPISGHRSVSWYQQTPGQGLQFLFEYFSETQRNKGNFPGRFSGRQFSNSRSEMNVSTLELGDSALYLCASSLGTSGSDTQYFGPGTRLTVL.